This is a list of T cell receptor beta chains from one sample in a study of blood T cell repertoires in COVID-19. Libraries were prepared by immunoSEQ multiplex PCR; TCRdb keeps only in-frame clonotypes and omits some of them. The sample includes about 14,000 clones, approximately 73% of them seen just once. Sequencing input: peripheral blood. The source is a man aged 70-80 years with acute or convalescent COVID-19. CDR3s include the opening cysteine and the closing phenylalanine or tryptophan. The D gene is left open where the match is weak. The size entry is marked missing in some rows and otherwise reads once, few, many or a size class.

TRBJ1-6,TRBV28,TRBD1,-,CASSLSSGTGNSPLHF,TGTGCCAGCAGTTTATCCTCCGGGACAGGAAACTCACCCCTCCACTTT
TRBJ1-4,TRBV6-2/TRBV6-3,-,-,CASSSDEKLFF,TGTGCCAGCAGTTCGGATGAAAAACTGTTTTTT
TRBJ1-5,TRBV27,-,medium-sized,CASSLVGQPQHF,TGTGCCAGCAGTCTGGTGGGCCAGCCCCAGCATTTT
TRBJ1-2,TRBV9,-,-,CASSVVPSYGYTF,TGTGCCAGCAGCGTAGTCCCTAGCTATGGCTACACCTTC
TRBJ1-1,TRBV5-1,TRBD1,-,CASSRPTGGTNTEAFF,TGCGCCAGCAGCCGCCCGACAGGGGGGACGAACACTGAAGCTTTCTTT
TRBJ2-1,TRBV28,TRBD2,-,CASNPGPAGDEQFF,TGTGCCAGCAATCCGGGACCAGCGGGGGATGAGCAGTTCTTC
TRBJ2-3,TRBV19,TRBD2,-,CASSGPGGSTDTQYF,TGTGCCAGTAGTGGGCCGGGGGGTTCCACAGATACGCAGTATTTT
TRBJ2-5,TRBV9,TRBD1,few,CASSVAIGTGAGQYF,TGTGCCAGCAGCGTAGCTATCGGGACAGGGGCGGGCCAGTACTTC
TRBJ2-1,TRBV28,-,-,CASSHQGSYNEQFF,TGTGCCAGCAGTCATCAGGGTAGCTACAATGAGCAGTTCTTC
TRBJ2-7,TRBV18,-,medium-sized,CASSLGIGDEQYF,TGTGCCAGCTCCTTAGGAATCGGGGACGAGCAGTACTTC
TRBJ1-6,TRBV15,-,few,CATSRDWGRNSPLHF,TGTGCCACCAGCAGAGATTGGGGGCGGAATTCACCCCTCCACTTT
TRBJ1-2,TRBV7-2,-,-,CASSSPGGTRGYGYTF,TGTGCCAGCAGCTCGCCCGGGGGAACCAGAGGCTATGGCTACACCTTC
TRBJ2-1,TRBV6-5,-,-,CASSPAWTGGEQFF,TGTGCCAGCAGTCCCGCGTGGACCGGAGGGGAGCAGTTCTTC
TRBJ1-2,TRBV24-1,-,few,CATSDSDRPNYGYTF,TGTGCCACCAGTGATTCCGACAGGCCCAACTATGGCTACACCTTC
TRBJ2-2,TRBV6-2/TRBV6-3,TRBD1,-,CASSYYRGTGELFF,TGTGCCAGCAGTTACTACAGGGGCACCGGGGAGCTGTTTTTT
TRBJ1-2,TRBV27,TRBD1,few,CASRRTGPNYGYTF,TGTGCCAGCAGACGGACAGGGCCTAACTATGGCTACACCTTC
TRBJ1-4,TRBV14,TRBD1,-,CASSEGTVRSEKLFF,TGTGCCAGCAGCGAAGGGACAGTGAGGAGTGAAAAACTGTTTTTT
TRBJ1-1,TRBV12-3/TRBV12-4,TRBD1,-,CASRDRTEAFF,TGTGCCAGCAGGGACAGGACTGAAGCTTTCTTT
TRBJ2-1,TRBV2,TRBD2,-,CASSEPGLAGGYNEQFF,TGTGCCAGCAGCGAGCCGGGACTAGCGGGGGGCTACAATGAGCAGTTCTTC
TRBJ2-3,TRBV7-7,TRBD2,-,CASSPSGSPDTQYF,TGTGCCAGCAGCCCGAGCGGGAGCCCAGATACGCAGTATTTT